The clone carrying this TCR beta chain was detected only once. This specimen belongs to a study of blood T cell repertoires in COVID-19. Per the original methods: The assay estimated nucleated cells by amplifying reference gene primers. This table comes from immunoSEQ multiplex PCR, and its TCRdb copy is limited to in-frame clones, with some not included. That table supplies the V and J calls and clone size; D and trimming were determined from the DNA. The sample has tens of thousands of clones, 90% seen once. The V end lost 4 bases, the J end lost 1 base, and 11 bases lay between the germline ends. This CDR3 region has 14 residues. Germline V gene data show CDR1 as LNHDA and CDR2 as SQIVND (reference sequence).

Sample: peripheral blood. This chain uses TRBV19 with TRBJ2-7, with no clear D. The clonotype was recovered from a man aged 60 to 69 with acute or convalescent COVID-19. The CDR3 bases are TGTGCCAGTAGTACGTCCACGGAGTCCTACGAGCAGTACTTC. Its translation is CASSTSTESYEQYF.